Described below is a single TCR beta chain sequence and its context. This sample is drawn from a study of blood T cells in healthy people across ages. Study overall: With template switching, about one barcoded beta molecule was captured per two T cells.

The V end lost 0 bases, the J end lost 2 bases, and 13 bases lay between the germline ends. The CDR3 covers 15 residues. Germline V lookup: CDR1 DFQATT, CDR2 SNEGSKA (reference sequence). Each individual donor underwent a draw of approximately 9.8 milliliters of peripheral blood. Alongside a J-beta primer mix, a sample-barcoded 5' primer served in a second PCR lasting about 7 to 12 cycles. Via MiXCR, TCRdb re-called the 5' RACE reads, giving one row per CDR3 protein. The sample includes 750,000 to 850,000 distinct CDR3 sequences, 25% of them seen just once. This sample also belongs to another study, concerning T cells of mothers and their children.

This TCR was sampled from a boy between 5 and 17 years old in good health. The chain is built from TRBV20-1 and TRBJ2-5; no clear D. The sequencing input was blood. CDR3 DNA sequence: TGCAGTGCTAGAGATCTAACGGGCAGGCAAGAGACCCAGTACTTC. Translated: CSARDLTGRQETQYF.